These 24 T cell receptor beta chains originate from one sample sequenced in a study of blood T cell repertoires in COVID-19. Sequencing used immunoSEQ multiplex PCR; TCRdb keeps in-frame clones, though not all of them. In the table there are approximately 110,000 clones, around 90% of which are singletons. Sequenced sample: peripheral blood. Every receptor here comes from a woman aged 45-65 years with active or convalescent COVID-19.

The chain has TRBV7-2 and TRBJ2-3; D may be TRBD1 (6 bases). Germline V lookup: CDR1 SGHTA, CDR2 FQGNSA. Between the trimmed V and J ends, which lost 3 bases and 5 bases, there was a span of 12 bases. The CDR3 is made up of 14 amino acids. The CDR3 reads CASSFWGQGDTQYF. The DNA of the CDR3 is TGTGCCAGCAGCTTTTGGGGGCAGGGAGATACGCAGTATTTT. Supplemented by reference TRBV7-2 and TRBJ2-3, the full variable domain reads GAGVSQSPSNKVTEKGKDVELRCDPISGHTALYWYRQSLGQGLEFLIYFQGNSAPDKSGLPSDRFSAERTGGSVSTLTIQRTQQEDSAVYLCASSFWGQGDTQYFGPGTRLTVL.

The chain employs TRBV6-5 and TRBJ2-7; tentative D call: TRBD2 (5 bases). CDR3 size: 13 residues. CDR1 is MNHEY, CDR2 SVGAGI, per germline. The V end lost 6 bases, the J end lost 3 bases, and 12 bases lay between the germline ends. This chain's CDR3 is CASSPPTSYEQYF. CDR3 coding DNA: TGTGCCAGCAGCCCGCCTACTAGCTACGAGCAGTACTTC.

V is TRBV6-5 and J is TRBJ2-7; 10 bases align to TRBD1. The CDR3 covers 14 residues. V gave up 6 bases and J gave up 7 bases; unmatched junction bases: 9. Germline values: CDR1 MNHEY, CDR2 SVGAGI. CDR3 amino acids: CASRSGQGVWEQYF. The CDR3, as DNA: TGTGCCAGCAGGTCCGGACAGGGGGTCTGGGAGCAGTACTTC.

The chain combines TRBV3-1 (or the pseudogene TRBV3-2) with TRBJ1-2; no firm D call. From germline, CDR1 is LGHDT and CDR2 YNNKEL (reference sequence). This CDR3 spans 13 amino acids. V was cut by 0 bases and J by 0 bases, with 2 bases left in between. CDR3 in DNA: TGTGCCAGCAGCCAAGACGCTAACTATGGCTACACCTTC. It yields the protein CASSQDANYGYTF.

The chain joins TRBV9 to TRBJ1-4; D is unresolved. V was shortened by 3 bases and J by 3 bases, with 12 bases between the two germline ends. From germline, CDR1 is SGDLS and CDR2 YYNGEE. This CDR3 region has 15 residues. Here the CDR3 reads CASSALGRPNEKLFF. For the CDR3, the DNA is TGTGCCAGCAGCGCCCTGGGGAGACCTAATGAAAAACTGTTTTTT.

This chain joins TRBV28 and TRBJ2-3, with D perhaps TRBD2 (6 bases). This CDR3 contains 13 residues. Germline-derived CDR1 and CDR2 are MDHEN and SYDVKM. Trimming left V 6 bases short and J 0 bases short, with 7 bases between. CDR3 sequence (DNA): TGTGCCAGCAGCGGGGGAAGCACAGATACGCAGTATTTT. This gives the protein CASSGGSTDTQYF.

The chain uses TRBV21-1 and TRBJ1-4; the DNA was not used to check the table's D call, TRBD1. TRBV21-1 is a pseudogene locus. The CDR3 spans 15 residues. The DNA for the CDR3 is TGTGCCAGCAGCATGATGGACAGGGCTGATGAAAAACTGTTTTTT. Translated, it gives CASSMMDRADEKLFF.

V gene TRBV19 combines with J gene TRBJ2-5; maybe TRBD1 (6 bases). The germline V gene encodes CDR1 LNHDA and CDR2 SQIVND (reference sequence). The CDR3 is made up of 14 amino acids. V was pared by 1 base and J by 2 bases, with 8 bases between. Here the CDR3 reads CASSIGGQQETQYF. As DNA, the CDR3 is TGTGCCAGTAGTATAGGAGGACAGCAAGAGACCCAGTACTTC.

This chain uses TRBV15 with TRBJ1-2; 8 nucleotides line up with TRBD1. Looked up from germline, CDR1 is LNHNV and CDR2 is YYDKDF (reference sequence). The CDR3 length is 17 residues. V lost 5 bases to trimming and J lost 0 bases; unmatched junction nucleotides: 11. CDR3 in DNA: TGTGCCACCAGCCCCCGCCGGACAGGGAAGGCTAACTATGGCTACACCTTC. As protein: CATSPRRTGKANYGYTF. The full variable domain, with the rest looked up from reference TRBV15 and TRBJ1-2, is DAMVIQNPRYQVTQFGKPVTLSCSQTLNHNVMYWYQQKSSQAPKLLFHYYDKDFNNEADTPDNFQSRRPNTSFCFLDIRSPGLGDTAMYLCATSPRRTGKANYGYTFGSGTRLTVV.

The V gene is TRBV19, the J gene TRBJ2-2; 9 nucleotides align to TRBD2. The junction had 11 bases not matched to a gene; V was cut back by 2 bases and J by 4 bases. The CDR3 is 18 amino acids. Germline lookup yields CDR1 LNHDA and CDR2 SQIVND (reference sequence). CDR3 in DNA: TGTGCCAGTAGTATAATGCCGTCAGCGGGAGGACCCACCGGGGAGCTGTTTTTT. Translated: CASSIMPSAGGPTGELFF.

This rearrangement joins TRBV6-5 to TRBJ2-7; D is perhaps TRBD2 (6 bases). Germline CDR1 and CDR2: MNHEY and SVGAGI. The CDR3 runs 14 residues. With 10 bases removed from V and 4 bases from J, the gap between germline ends came to 20 bases. The CDR3 coding sequence is TGTGCCACCACTCGGACTACTCCCCCTTACGAGCAGTACTTC. Translated: CATTRTTPPYEQYF.

This chain connects TRBV18 to TRBJ2-1; TRBD2 matches 11 bases. The germline gives CDR1 KGHSH, CDR2 LQKENI. The CDR3 is 16 residues long. Germline trimming cut 6 bases from V and 4 bases from J; bases unmatched to any gene: 8. This CDR3 reads CASSPGTSGTYNEQFF. CDR3 nucleotides: TGTGCCAGCTCCCCCGGGACTAGCGGAACATACAATGAGCAGTTCTTC.

This clone has just one count. The rearrangement uses TRBV3-1 (or the pseudogene TRBV3-2) and TRBJ2-1; D is uncertain. From germline, CDR1 is LGHDT and CDR2 YNNKEL (reference sequence). The ends were cut back, 3 bases at V and 2 bases at J, with 5 bases in the middle. The CDR3 length is 13 residues. The CDR3 DNA follows: TGTGCCAGCAGCCAGACACCCTACAATGAGCAGTTCTTC. It is translated as CASSQTPYNEQFF.

This clone was picked up a small number of times. The rearrangement uses TRBV7-9 and TRBJ1-1; D perhaps matches TRBD1 (5 bases). Trimming took off 1 base at V and 0 bases at J, with 6 bases between the two ends. Looked up from germline, CDR1 is SEHNR and CDR2 is FQNEAQ (reference sequence). There are 14 residues in the CDR3. CDR3 sequence reads: CASSLGQLNTEAFF. As DNA, the CDR3 is TGTGCCAGCAGCTTAGGACAGTTGAACACTGAAGCTTTCTTT.

This clone was seen once. The genes are TRBV24-1 and TRBJ2-1, with 12 nucleotides matching TRBD2. Germline loops: CDR1 KGHDR, CDR2 SFDVKD. The V gene end was trimmed by 4 bases and the J gene end by 6 bases; junction bases not matched to a gene: 3. This CDR3 has 15 amino acids. The CDR3 DNA is TGTGCCACCAGTGACACTAGCGGGAGGACCAATGAGCAGTTCTTC. This gives the protein CATSDTSGRTNEQFF.

J is TRBJ2-7 and V is TRBV6-1; TRBD1 aligns across 10 bases. Germline lookup yields CDR1 MNHNS and CDR2 SASEGT. The CDR3 is 15 residues long. V lost 2 bases to trimming and J lost 2 bases; unmatched junction nucleotides: 3. In nucleotides, the CDR3 is TGTGCCAGCAGTGAACCGGGACAGGGGACCTACGAGCAGTACTTC. This gives the protein CASSEPGQGTYEQYF.

CDR3 sequence (DNA): TGTGCCAGCAGCTTATTTCGGGAGGGACGGGAGCAGTACTTC. As protein: CASSLFREGREQYF. The chain carries TRBV13 and TRBJ2-7; 8 bases align to TRBD2. The CDR3 is made up of 14 amino acids. Losses at the gene ends were 2 bases for V and 7 bases for J; bases not matched to a gene: 7. Germline CDR1 and CDR2: PRHDT and FYEKMQ (reference sequence). Full variable domain (missing parts from reference TRBV13 and TRBJ2-7): AAGVIQSPRHLIKEKRETATLKCYPIPRHDTVYWYQQGPGQDPQFLISFYEKMQSDKGSIPDRFSAQQFSDYHSELNMSSLELGDSALYFCASSLFREGREQYFGPGTRLTVT.

The chain joins TRBV9 to TRBJ1-4; TRBD1 aligns across 11 bases. This CDR3 spans 15 amino acids. The germline CDR1 and CDR2 sequences are SGDLS and YYNGEE. V trimming: 3 bases; J trimming: 7 bases; junction bases outside the gene matches: 5. CDR3 residues: CASSADRGPVEKLFF. In DNA form, the CDR3 reads TGTGCCAGCAGCGCGGACAGGGGGCCGGTTGAAAAACTGTTTTTT.

The V and J genes are TRBV10-3 and TRBJ2-3; 8 nucleotides match TRBD2. The CDR3 is made up of 14 amino acids. Germline V CDR1 and CDR2: ENHRY, SYGVKD. The V gene end was trimmed by 6 bases and the J gene end by 4 bases; junction bases not matched to a gene: 6. The CDR3 sequence is CAISPGLVSDTQYF. The CDR3 coding sequence is TGTGCCATCAGCCCGGGACTAGTCTCAGATACGCAGTATTTT.

V is TRBV6-2 or TRBV6-3 and J is TRBJ2-6; TRBD1 matches 10 bases. With V trimmed by 2 bases and J by 2 bases, 3 bases remained unmatched. Germline V gives CDR1 MNHEY, CDR2 SVGEGT. The CDR3 extends over 17 amino acids. CDR3 nucleotides: TGTGCCAGCAGTTACGGACAGGGGGTAACTGGGGCCAACGTCCTGACTTTC. It translates to CASSYGQGVTGANVLTF.

The rearrangement links TRBV6-5 to TRBJ1-4, with TRBD1 as a possible D gene (6 bases). The ends were cut back, 0 bases at V and 6 bases at J, with 11 bases in the middle. Germline loops: CDR1 MNHEY, CDR2 SVGAGI. The CDR3 is 15 amino acids. CDR3 DNA: TGTGCCAGCAGTTACTCGTATGGGACATATGAAAAACTGTTTTTT. Encoded protein: CASSYSYGTYEKLFF.

This clone was seen once. The same CDR3 is also encoded by other DNA sequences in this sample. The chain is built from TRBV28 and TRBJ2-4; possibly TRBD2 for D (7 bases). CDR1 and CDR2 (germline): MDHEN, SYDVKM. This CDR3 has 17 residues. V shed 4 bases and J shed 3 bases, with 19 bases lying between them. The chain's CDR3 is CASSYLTGGLVKNIQYF. DNA for the CDR3: TGTGCCAGCAGTTATTTGACGGGGGGCTTGGTCAAAAACATTCAGTACTTC.

This chain joins TRBV29-1 and TRBJ2-2; TRBD2 is a possible D gene (5 bases). V was shortened by 5 bases and J by 5 bases, with 15 bases between the two germline ends. The CDR3 covers 14 residues. The germline gives CDR1 SQVTM, CDR2 ANQGSEA. Here the CDR3 reads CSVREPRATGELFF. The CDR3 DNA is TGCAGCGTTAGGGAGCCCCGCGCGACCGGGGAGCTGTTTTTT.

V gene TRBV9 combines with J gene TRBJ2-3; 7 bases are shared with TRBD2. Germline CDR1 SGDLS, CDR2 YYNGEE. The V gene end was trimmed by 0 bases and the J gene end by 8 bases; junction bases not matched to a gene: 6. The CDR3 is made up of 14 amino acids. CDR3 residues: CASSVATSLSTQYF. CDR3 coding DNA: TGTGCCAGCAGCGTAGCGACTAGCTTAAGTACGCAGTATTTT.